This T cell receptor beta chain was found in a study of blood T cell repertoires in COVID-19. Background on the study: Italy, Spain and the United States were the sources of the convalescent and acute COVID-19 samples. T cells, B-cell-depleted T cells, or PBMCs supplied cDNA or gDNA.

In germline, CDR1 is MGHRA, CDR2 YSYEKL. This CDR3 comprises 18 residues. Trimming at V came to 2 bases and at J to 6 bases, leaving 14 bases not matched to a gene. Patients at the Seattle site were enrolled during active infection and followed longitudinally. Original processing methods: The assay estimated nucleated cells by amplifying reference gene primers. This table comes from immunoSEQ multiplex PCR, and its TCRdb copy is limited to in-frame clones, with some not included. V and J calls and clone size follow that table, whereas D and trimming were derived from the DNA. The sample carries about 330,000 clones, roughly 90% recorded once.

The clonotype originates from a young man with COVID-19, enrolled during active disease. Source material: peripheral blood. The J gene is TRBJ2-1, the V gene TRBV4-1; 9 nucleotides line up with TRBD1. The CDR3 loop reads CASSQLPDRGLESNEQFF. The CDR3 coding sequence is TGCGCCAGCAGCCAACTCCCTGACAGGGGGTTAGAGAGCAATGAGCAGTTCTTC.